The source of this TCR beta chain is a study of PD-1 blockade in classical Hodgkin lymphoma (dated by TCRdb to 2020 to 2021). Regarding the study in general: Nivolumab dosing was 3 mg/kg intravenously every 2 weeks, continuing until either disease progression or unacceptable toxicity. The study used CyTOF and TCR beta sequencing to define a peripheral blood immune signature of response to PD-1 blockade in classical Hodgkin lymphoma. On the study overall, not on this receptor specifically: By C4D1, a significant rise was seen in CD4+ TCR diversity but not in CD8+ TCR diversity (p=0.0027 vs p=0.16), and the rise was most apparent among complete responders (p=0.02). Patients starting nivolumab less than 1 year after ASCT had lower diversity and were excluded from later analyses to avoid confounding by immune reconstitution. Trial patients with a complete response had baseline diversity similar to that of newly diagnosed patients, while partial responders and progressors had significantly lower diversity. Baseline TCR diversity was reported to be lower in newly diagnosed patients than in healthy donors, and even lower in relapsed/refractory patients. The study was restricted to a single clinical trial cohort, and the causes of repertoire differences, possibly disease activity or prior therapy, were left undefined.

Genomic DNA was extracted with the Qiagen DNeasy kit from unsorted PBMCs and from negatively selected CD4+ and CD8+ fractions. Amplification of TCR beta CDR3 regions was done by immunoSEQ multiplex PCR with primers that anneal to V and J segments. A synthetic immune receptor repertoire was used to minimize amplification bias, and any residual bias was removed computationally once sequencing was done. Per the original workflow: Custom Python scripts were used to quantify repertoire diversity as the Shannon entropy index. Unsorted, CD4+ and CD8+ repertoires were examined separately, except in combined analyses, for which CD4+ and CD8+ sequences were merged in silico. A clone was considered expanded if an increase in frequency of at least 2-fold after treatment relative to C1D1 was found, and a pseudocount of 0.5 was applied to clones undetected at baseline. Clones with 0 or 1 copy at C1D1 were defined as singleton clones, while clones with 2 or more copies were defined as non-singleton clones. By matching protein sequences in sorted samples from the same patient, clones expanded in unsorted samples were annotated as CD4+, CD8+ or unknown. Wilcoxon tests on paired samples were used to test diversity changes from C1D1 to C4D1. TCRdb carries this immuneACCESS record with in-frame sequences only. Its versions omit some clonotypes, under half of them owing to an unresolved V gene in the studies checked, with the rest unexplained. V, J and clone size reflect that table, while D and trimming were determined from the DNA. A total of about 6,600 clones appear in this sample, around 83% of them only once. 45% of the sample is in the top ten clones.

This clone was counted only a few times. What antigen it recognizes has not been identified. Base qualities were left out, and no much larger clone turns up one base away. The sample's time point label, in plain terms: cycle 2 day 1 (C2D1) of nivolumab. Relapse after autologous stem cell transplantation had occurred in all trial patients, and cohorts A, B and C were distinguished by prior brentuximab vedotin exposure. The trial cohort was composed of about 53 patients with relapsed/refractory classical Hodgkin lymphoma, for whom complete response, partial response or progressive disease was recorded as best overall response. Single-agent nivolumab was administered to trial patients in the multi-cohort phase II CheckMate 205 trial. An independent review committee assessed best overall response by applying the 2007 International Working Group response criteria. Trial PBMCs were collected immediately before nivolumab initiation (C1D1) and during therapy at cycle 2 day 1 and cycle 4 day 1. Peripheral blood was collected in 8 mL Vacutainer Cell Preparation Tubes, from which PBMCs were isolated by centrifugation and then cryopreserved.

The CDR3 runs 15 residues from the cysteine to the phenylalanine. The entry retains the CDR3 DNA only, 45 bases that are in frame from base 1. Relative to germline, V is missing 5 bases and J is missing 7 bases, with 9 bases of the junction outside any gene match. Per the germline V gene, MRHNA is the CDR1 and SNTAGT is the CDR2. The receptor comes from a human donor with classical Hodgkin lymphoma. This specimen was peripheral blood mononuclear cells (PBMCs), taken before the second cycle of nivolumab. Rearrangement joined TRBV6-4 to TRBJ2-1, with 9 bases in between that match TRBD1. The CDR3 corresponds to CASSLDRGPRNEQFF. The DNA sequence is given as TGTGCCAGCAGTTTGGACAGGGGCCCACGAAATGAGCAGTTCTTC.